The 15 T cell receptor beta chains listed next were all sequenced from one sample in a study of T cells in women clearing cervical HPV infection. Some clones are missing from TCRdb's copy, which holds only in-frame ones; the method was immunoSEQ multiplex PCR. This repertoire includes some 33,000 clones. The specimen sequenced was blood buffy coat. These receptors were obtained from a woman aged 18-70 years with a cervical HPV16 infection that either progressed to CIN3+ or cleared (not recorded which).

As regards this clone: The sequence runs out 3 residues before the end of the CDR3; the remainder is reconstructed from the germline J gene. The V gene is TRBV6-2 or TRBV6-3, the J gene TRBJ2-7; D remains ambiguous. This CDR3 region has 15 residues. Trimming pared 6 bases from V and 3 bases from J, leaving 18 bases between. Germline values: CDR1 MNHEY, CDR2 SVGEGT. CDR3 protein: CASSASLGSVYEQYF. The CDR3 DNA, read in part, is TGTGCCAGCAGCGCCTCGTTGGGCAGTGTCTACGAG.

CDR3 in amino acids: CAISESRTDNEQFF. Partial CDR3 DNA: TGTGCCATCAGTGAGTCGAGGACAGACAATGAG. The V call is TRBV10-3, the J call TRBJ2-1, with a possible D match to TRBD1 (6 bases). Read data end 3 residues before the CDR3 end; the end is taken from the germline J gene. The CDR3 totals 14 residues. With 0 bases removed from V and 5 bases from J, the gap between germline ends came to 8 bases. The V gene's germline CDR1 is ENHRY and CDR2 SYGVKD.

On this clone itself: Coverage ceases 3 residues before the CDR3 finishes, and the germline J gene fills in the end. The chain combines TRBV18 with TRBJ1-1; 9 nucleotides align to TRBD1. This CDR3 is built from 15 residues. Germline V gene sequence: CDR1 KGHSH, CDR2 LQKENI. V shed 0 bases, J shed 4 bases, and the junction held 3 bases outside the gene matches. The CDR3 loop reads CASSPPGQGTTEAFF. The CDR3 bases that were read are TGTGCCAGCTCACCACCGGGACAGGGTACCACTGAA. The variable domain in full, with the rest retrieved from reference TRBV18 and TRBJ1-1, is NAGVMQNPRHLVRRRGQEARLRCSPMKGHSHVYWYRQLPEEGLKFMVYLQKENIIDESGMPKERFSAEFPKEGPSILRIQQVVRGDSAAYFCASSPPGQGTTEAFFGQGTRLTVV.

Comment on this clone: The read falls 3 residues short of the CDR3 end, and the missing part is taken from the germline J gene. The chain recombines TRBV9 with TRBJ2-2; D perhaps matches TRBD2 (6 bases). From germline, CDR1 is SGDLS and CDR2 YYNGEE. CDR3 length equals 14 residues. V was shortened by 2 bases and J by 5 bases, with 10 bases between the two germline ends. The part of the CDR3 DNA that was read is TGTGCCAGCAGCGTGGGGCTAGCGACCGGGGAG. This sequence encodes CASSVGLATGE. The CDR3, in full, reads CASSVGLATGELFF.

Turning to this clone: The CDR3 end is not reached by the read, which stops 3 residues before it; the germline J gene fills it in. The gene calls are TRBV29-1 and TRBJ2-5, with a weak D call TRBD1 (6 bases). The CDR3 length is 14 residues. V was pared by 5 bases and J by 0 bases, with 13 bases between. CDR1 and CDR2 from the germline V gene are SQVTM and ANQGSEA. The sequenced part of the CDR3 DNA is TGCAGCGTTACGGACAGCCTAAACCAAGAGACC. Amino acid sequence: CSVTDSLNQET. The CDR3 reads in full as CSVTDSLNQETQYF.

As for this clone: Read sequence stops 3 residues before the CDR3 end, and the germline J gene provides the missing end. This chain connects TRBV7-9 to TRBJ2-3; 9 positions agree with TRBD2. Germline assignment: CDR1 SEHNR and CDR2 FQNEAQ (reference sequence). This CDR3 is 15 amino acids long. The covered CDR3 bases are TGTGCCAGCAACCCAGGCACTAGCGGGTTGGAGACG. Translation gives CASNPGTSGLET. The whole CDR3 protein reads CASNPGTSGLETQYF.

On this clone: The observed sequence ends 3 residues before the CDR3 terminus, with the missing tail filled in from the germline J gene. The chain recombines TRBV12-5 with TRBJ1-5; perhaps TRBD1 as D (6 bases). Germline CDR1 is LGHNT and CDR2 is FRNRAP. V lost 1 base and J lost 2, with 12 bases in between. This CDR3 comprises 16 residues. The DNA read from the CDR3 is TGTGCTAGTGGTTTGGGACAGGTTTGGGGCAATCAGCCC. Its translation: CASGLGQVWGNQP. The entire CDR3 reads CASGLGQVWGNQPQHF.

Points on this clone: The CDR3 extends 3 residues past the end of the read, so its final part is completed from the germline J gene. The chain joins TRBV5-1 to TRBJ1-2; no firm D call. Looked up from germline, CDR1 is SGHRS and CDR2 is YFSETQ. CDR3 length: 15 amino acids. The CDR3 here is CASSSSGESTDTYTF. The CDR3 DNA, read in part, is TGCGCCAGCAGCTCTAGCGGGGAAAGCACAGATACC.

Remarks on this clone: The read stops 3 residues short of the end of the CDR3; the missing end is completed from the germline J gene. The chain recombines TRBV2 with TRBJ1-2; a possible D gene is TRBD1 (6 bases). The CDR3 runs 12 residues. Germline loops: CDR1 SNHLY, CDR2 FYNNEI. Trimming pared 8 bases from V and 6 bases from J, leaving 13 bases between. The covered CDR3 bases are TGTGCCAGCCATCCTCAGGGGCATGGC. This translates into CASHPQGHG. The full CDR3 is CASHPQGHGYTF. Drawing the rest from reference TRBV2 and TRBJ1-2, the complete variable domain is EPEVTQTPSHQVTQMGQEVILRCVPISNHLYFYWYRQILGQKVEFLVSFYNNEISEKSEIFDDQFSVERPDGSNFTLKIRSTKLEDSAMYFCASHPQGHGYTFGSGTRLTVV.

On this clone: An end of the junction does not agree with germline; a read error may underlie this. The missing CDR3 end, 3 residues past where the read stops, is filled in from the germline J gene. Other DNA sequences in this specimen translate into the identical CDR3. This chain joins TRBV19 and TRBJ1-3, with a tentative D call TRBD1 (6 bases). Germline CDR1 reads LNHDA; CDR2 reads SQIVND (reference sequence). CDR3 length: 14 amino acids. Here the CDR3 reads CASGVTGSGNTIYF. Partial CDR3 DNA: TGTGCCAGTGGTGTAACAGGGTCCGGAAACACA.

Note on this clone: The read comes to an end 3 residues before the CDR3 does, leaving the germline J gene to fill in the end. The chain links TRBV19 to TRBJ2-4; D is perhaps TRBD1 (6 bases). Deletions cut 3 bases from V and 0 bases from J, with 15 bases between. The CDR3 is made up of 17 amino acids. Per the germline V gene, CDR1 is LNHDA and CDR2 is SQIVND (reference sequence). The CDR3 protein is CASSILGGYLAKNIQYF. Partial CDR3 DNA: TGTGCCAGTAGTATTTTAGGGGGTTACCTAGCCAAAAACATT. Combining the CDR3 with reference TRBV19 and TRBJ2-4 gives the whole variable domain DGGITQSPKYLFRKEGQNVTLSCEQNLNHDAMYWYRQDPGQGLRLIYYSQIVNDFQKGDIAEGYSVSREKKESFPLTVTSAQKNPTAFYLCASSILGGYLAKNIQYFGAGTRLSVL.

As to this clone: With the read ending 3 residues before the CDR3 end, the germline J gene is used to fill in that end. The chain has TRBV5-1 and TRBJ2-2; TRBD2 aligns across 9 bases. V gave up 6 bases and J gave up 7 bases; unmatched junction bases: 10. Germline CDR1 reads SGHRS; CDR2 reads YFSETQ. The CDR3 covers 15 residues. The sequenced part of the CDR3 DNA is TGCGCCAGCAACTCTTATAGCGGGAGAGGCGGGGAG. Translating it yields CASNSYSGRGGE. The full CDR3 protein is CASNSYSGRGGELFF.

On this clone itself: From the germline J gene comes the end of the CDR3, since the read stops 3 residues before it. The rearrangement joins TRBV11-2 to TRBJ2-5; D might be TRBD2 (6 bases). The V gene lost 5 bases and the J gene lost 5 bases, with 18 bases spanning the gap. In germline, CDR1 is SGHAT, CDR2 FQNNGV. The CDR3 is 15 residues long. This CDR3 reads CASSIHQLASETQYF. The CDR3 DNA, read in part, is TGTGCCAGCAGCATACACCAACTAGCCTCGGAGACC.

Comments on this clone: The read terminates 3 residues before the CDR3 end, so the remaining end is supplied by the germline J gene. The V and J genes are TRBV12-3 or TRBV12-4 and TRBJ2-7, with 10 bases that match TRBD2. The CDR3 length is 15 residues. The J segment lost 6 bases and the V segment lost 2 bases, leaving 7 bases of the junction unmatched. This CDR3 reads CASSLRAGGPGEQYF. The CDR3 bases that were read are TGTGCCAGCAGTTTAAGAGCGGGAGGGCCGGGCGAG.

On this clone: Read coverage stops 3 residues before the CDR3 terminus; the germline J gene supplies the remainder. Other DNA sequences in the sample encode the same CDR3. The chain links TRBV5-6 to TRBJ1-3; perhaps TRBD1 as D (5 bases). The CDR3 runs 14 residues. The V gene's germline CDR1 is SGHDT and CDR2 YYEEEE. Trimming took off 1 base at V and 4 bases at J, with 9 bases between the two ends. The CDR3 bases that were read are TGTGCCAGCAGCTTGCTCCCAGGGGGAAACACC. Encoded protein: CASSLLPGGNT. The whole CDR3 sequence is CASSLLPGGNTIYF.